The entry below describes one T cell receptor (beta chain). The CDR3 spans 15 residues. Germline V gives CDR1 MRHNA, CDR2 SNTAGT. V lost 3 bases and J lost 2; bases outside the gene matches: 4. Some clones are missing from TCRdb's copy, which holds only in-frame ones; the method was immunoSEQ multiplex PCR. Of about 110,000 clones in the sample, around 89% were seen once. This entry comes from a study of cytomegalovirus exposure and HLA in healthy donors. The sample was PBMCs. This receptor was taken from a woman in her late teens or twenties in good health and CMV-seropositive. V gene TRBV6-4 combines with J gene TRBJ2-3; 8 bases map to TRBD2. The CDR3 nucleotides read TGTGCCAGCAGTGAGGGCGGGGGGATCACAGATACGCAGTATTTT. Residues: CASSEGGGITDTQYF.